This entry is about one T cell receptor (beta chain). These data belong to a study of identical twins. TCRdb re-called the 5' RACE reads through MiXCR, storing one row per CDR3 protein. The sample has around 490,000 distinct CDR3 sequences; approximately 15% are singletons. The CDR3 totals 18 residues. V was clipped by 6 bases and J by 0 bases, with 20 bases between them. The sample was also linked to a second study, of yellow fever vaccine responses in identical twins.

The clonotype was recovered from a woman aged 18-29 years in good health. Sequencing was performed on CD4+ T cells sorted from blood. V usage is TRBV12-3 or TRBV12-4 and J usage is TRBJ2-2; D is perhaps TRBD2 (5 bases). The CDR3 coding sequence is TGTGCCAGCAGCCCACGGAGCCCCGGGCGGGCGAACACCGGGGAGCTGTTTTTT. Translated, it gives CASSPRSPGRANTGELFF.